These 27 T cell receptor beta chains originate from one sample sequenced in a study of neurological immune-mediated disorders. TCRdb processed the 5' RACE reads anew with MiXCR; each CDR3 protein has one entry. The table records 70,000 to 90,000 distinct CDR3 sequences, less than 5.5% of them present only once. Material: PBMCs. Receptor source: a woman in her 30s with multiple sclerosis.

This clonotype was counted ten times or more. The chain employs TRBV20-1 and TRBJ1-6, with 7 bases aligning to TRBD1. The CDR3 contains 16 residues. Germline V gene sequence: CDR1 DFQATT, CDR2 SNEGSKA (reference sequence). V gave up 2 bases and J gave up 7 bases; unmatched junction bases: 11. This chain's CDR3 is CSARPNRQGGNSPLHF. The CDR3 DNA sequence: TGCAGTGCTAGACCCAATCGACAGGGAGGGAATTCACCCCTCCACTTT.

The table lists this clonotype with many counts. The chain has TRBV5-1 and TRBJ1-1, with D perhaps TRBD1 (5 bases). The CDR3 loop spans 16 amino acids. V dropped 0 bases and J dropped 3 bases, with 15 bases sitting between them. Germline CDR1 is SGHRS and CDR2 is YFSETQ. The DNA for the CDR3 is TGCGCCAGCAGCTTGGCTGAGGGGTTCCGGCACACTGAAGCTTTCTTT. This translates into CASSLAEGFRHTEAFF.

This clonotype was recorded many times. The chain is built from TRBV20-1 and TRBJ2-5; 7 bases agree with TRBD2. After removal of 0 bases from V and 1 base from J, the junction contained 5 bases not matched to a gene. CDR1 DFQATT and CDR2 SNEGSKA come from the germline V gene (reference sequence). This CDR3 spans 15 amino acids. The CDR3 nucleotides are TGCAGTGCTAGAGATCTGGGCGGGAGCCAAGAGACCCAGTACTTC. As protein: CSARDLGGSQETQYF.

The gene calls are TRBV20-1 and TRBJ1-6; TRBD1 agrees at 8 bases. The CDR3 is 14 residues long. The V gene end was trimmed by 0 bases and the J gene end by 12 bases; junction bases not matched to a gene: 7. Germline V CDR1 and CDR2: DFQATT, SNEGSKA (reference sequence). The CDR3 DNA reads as TGCAGTGCTAGAGATGACAGGGGTGGGAGACCCCTCCACTTT. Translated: CSARDDRGGRPLHF.

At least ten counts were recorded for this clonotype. CDR3 in DNA: TGCAGTGCTAGAGATGGTCGGGGGGCCCGCGAGCAGTACTTC. It is translated as CSARDGRGAREQYF. The chain employs TRBV20-1 and TRBJ2-7; D may be TRBD2 (7 bases). Germline loops: CDR1 DFQATT, CDR2 SNEGSKA (reference sequence). CDR3 length: 14 amino acids. Between the trimmed V and J ends, which lost 0 bases and 6 bases, there was a span of 15 bases.

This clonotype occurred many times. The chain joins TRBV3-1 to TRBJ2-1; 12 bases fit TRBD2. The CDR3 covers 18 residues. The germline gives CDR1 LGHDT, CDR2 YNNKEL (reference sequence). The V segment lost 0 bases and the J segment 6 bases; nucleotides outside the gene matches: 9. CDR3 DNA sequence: TGTGCCAGCAGCCAAGATCGGGCTAGCGGGGGGGCCTCCAATGAGCAGTTCTTC. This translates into CASSQDRASGGASNEQFF.

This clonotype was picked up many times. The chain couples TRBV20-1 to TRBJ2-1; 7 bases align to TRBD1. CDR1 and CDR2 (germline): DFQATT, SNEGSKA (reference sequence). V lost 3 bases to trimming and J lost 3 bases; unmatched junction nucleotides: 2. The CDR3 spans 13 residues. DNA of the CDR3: TGCAGTGCTAGGGGACAGATCTACAATGAGCAGTTCTTC. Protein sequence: CSARGQIYNEQFF.

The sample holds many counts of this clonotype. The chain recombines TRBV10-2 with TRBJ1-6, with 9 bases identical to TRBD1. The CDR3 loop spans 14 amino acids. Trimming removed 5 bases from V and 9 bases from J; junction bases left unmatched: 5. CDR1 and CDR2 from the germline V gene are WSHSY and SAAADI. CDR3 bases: TGCGCCAGCAGTACCGGGACAGGGATTTCACCCCTCCACTTT. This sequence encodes CASSTGTGISPLHF.

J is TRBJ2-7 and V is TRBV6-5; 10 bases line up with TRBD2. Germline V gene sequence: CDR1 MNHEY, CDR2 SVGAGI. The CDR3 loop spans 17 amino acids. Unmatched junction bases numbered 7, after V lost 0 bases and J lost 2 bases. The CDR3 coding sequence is TGTGCCAGCAGTTACTCTAGCGGGAGGCCTCCTCCCTACGAGCAGTACTTC. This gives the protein CASSYSSGRPPPYEQYF.

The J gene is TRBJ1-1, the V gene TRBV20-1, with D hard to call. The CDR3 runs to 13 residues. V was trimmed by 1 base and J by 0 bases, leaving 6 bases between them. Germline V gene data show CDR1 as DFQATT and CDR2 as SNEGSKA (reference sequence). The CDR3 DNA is TGCAGTGCTAGAGTCCAGATGAACACTGAAGCTTTCTTT. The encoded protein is CSARVQMNTEAFF.

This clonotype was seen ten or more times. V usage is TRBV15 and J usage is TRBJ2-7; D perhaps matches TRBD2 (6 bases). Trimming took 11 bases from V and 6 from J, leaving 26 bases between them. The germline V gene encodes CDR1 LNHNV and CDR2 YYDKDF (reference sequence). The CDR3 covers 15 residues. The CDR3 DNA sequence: TGTGCCCCGGACGGACGGACTAAATTATTGGGCGAGCAGTACGTC. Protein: CAPDGRTKLLGEQYV.

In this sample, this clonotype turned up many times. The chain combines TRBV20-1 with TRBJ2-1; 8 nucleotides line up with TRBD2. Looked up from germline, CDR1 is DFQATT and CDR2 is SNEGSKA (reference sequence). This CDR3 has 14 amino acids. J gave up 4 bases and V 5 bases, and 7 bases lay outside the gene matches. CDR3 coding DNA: TGCAGTGCTCAGCATAGCGGGGTTTACAATGAGCAGTTCTTC. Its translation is CSAQHSGVYNEQFF.

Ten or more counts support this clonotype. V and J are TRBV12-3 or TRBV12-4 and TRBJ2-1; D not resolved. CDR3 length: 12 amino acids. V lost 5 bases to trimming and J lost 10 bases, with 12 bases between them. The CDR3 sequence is CASSPIVVEQFF. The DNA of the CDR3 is TGTGCCAGCAGTCCTATCGTAGTAGAGCAGTTCTTC.

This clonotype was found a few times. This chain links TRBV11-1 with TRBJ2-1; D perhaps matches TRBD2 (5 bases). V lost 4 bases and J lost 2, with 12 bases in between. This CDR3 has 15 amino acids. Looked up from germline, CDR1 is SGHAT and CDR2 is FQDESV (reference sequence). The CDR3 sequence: CASSWTAGPYNEQFF. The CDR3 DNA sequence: TGTGCCAGCAGCTGGACTGCCGGTCCCTACAATGAGCAGTTCTTC.

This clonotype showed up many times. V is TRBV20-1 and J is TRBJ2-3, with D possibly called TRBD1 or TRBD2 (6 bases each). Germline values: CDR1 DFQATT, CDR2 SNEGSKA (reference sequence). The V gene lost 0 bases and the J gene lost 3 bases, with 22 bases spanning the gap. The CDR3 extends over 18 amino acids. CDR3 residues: CSARDLDLGGSVTDTQYF. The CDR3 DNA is TGCAGTGCTAGAGACCTGGACCTAGGGGGGTCCGTTACAGATACGCAGTATTTT.

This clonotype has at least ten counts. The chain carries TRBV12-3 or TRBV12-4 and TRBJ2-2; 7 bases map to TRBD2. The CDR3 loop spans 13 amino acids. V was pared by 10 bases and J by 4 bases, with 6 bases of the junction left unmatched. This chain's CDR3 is CAISGGVTGELFF. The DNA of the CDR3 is TGTGCCATTTCGGGGGGTGTCACCGGGGAGCTGTTTTTT.

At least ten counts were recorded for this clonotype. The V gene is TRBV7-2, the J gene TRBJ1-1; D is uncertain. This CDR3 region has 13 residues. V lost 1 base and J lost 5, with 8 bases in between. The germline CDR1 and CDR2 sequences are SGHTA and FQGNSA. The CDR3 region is CASSLVGWTEAFF. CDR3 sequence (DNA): TGTGCCAGCAGCTTAGTAGGATGGACTGAAGCTTTCTTT. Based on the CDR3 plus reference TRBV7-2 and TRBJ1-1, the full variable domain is GAGVSQSPSNKVTEKGKDVELRCDPISGHTALYWYRQSLGQGLEFLIYFQGNSAPDKSGLPSDRFSAERTGGSVSTLTIQRTQQEDSAVYLCASSLVGWTEAFFGQGTRLTVV.

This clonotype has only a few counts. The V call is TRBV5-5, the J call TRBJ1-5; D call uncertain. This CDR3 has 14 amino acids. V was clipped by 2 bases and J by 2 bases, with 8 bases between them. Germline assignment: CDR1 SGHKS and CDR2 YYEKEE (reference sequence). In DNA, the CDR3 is TGTGCCAGCAGCTTACGGTCAGGCAATCAGCCCCAGCATTTT. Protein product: CASSLRSGNQPQHF.

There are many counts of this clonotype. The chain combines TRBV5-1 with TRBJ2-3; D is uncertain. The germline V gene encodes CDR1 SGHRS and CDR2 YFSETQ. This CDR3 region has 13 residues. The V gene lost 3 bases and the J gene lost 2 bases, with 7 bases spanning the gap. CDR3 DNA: TGCGCCAGCAGCTGGGATGTCACAGATACGCAGTATTTT. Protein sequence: CASSWDVTDTQYF.

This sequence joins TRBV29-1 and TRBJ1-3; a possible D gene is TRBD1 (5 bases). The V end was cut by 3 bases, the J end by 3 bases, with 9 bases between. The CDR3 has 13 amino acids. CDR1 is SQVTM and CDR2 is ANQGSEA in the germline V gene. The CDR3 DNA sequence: TGCAGCGTTGAGGAGGGACTTGGAAACACCATATATTTT. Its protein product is CSVEEGLGNTIYF.

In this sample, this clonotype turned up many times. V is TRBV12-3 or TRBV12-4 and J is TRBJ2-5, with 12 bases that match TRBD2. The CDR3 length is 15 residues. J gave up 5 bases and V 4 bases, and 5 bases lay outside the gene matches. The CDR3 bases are TGTGCCAGCAGTTCTAGCGGGAGGGCCCCCGAGACCCAGTACTTC. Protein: CASSSSGRAPETQYF.

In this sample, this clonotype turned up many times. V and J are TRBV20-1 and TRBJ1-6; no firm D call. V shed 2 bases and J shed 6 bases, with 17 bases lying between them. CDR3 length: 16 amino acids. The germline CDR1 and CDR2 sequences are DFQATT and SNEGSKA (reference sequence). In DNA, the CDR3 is TGCAGTGCTAGATACGCCCGATTGGGATCTAATTCACCCCTCCACTTT. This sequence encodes CSARYARLGSNSPLHF.

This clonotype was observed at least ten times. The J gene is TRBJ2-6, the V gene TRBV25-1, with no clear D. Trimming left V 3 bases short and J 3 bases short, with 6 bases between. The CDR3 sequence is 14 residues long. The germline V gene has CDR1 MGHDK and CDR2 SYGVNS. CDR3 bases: TGTGCCAGCAGTGATGAGATTGGGGCCAACGTCCTGACTTTC. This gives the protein CASSDEIGANVLTF.

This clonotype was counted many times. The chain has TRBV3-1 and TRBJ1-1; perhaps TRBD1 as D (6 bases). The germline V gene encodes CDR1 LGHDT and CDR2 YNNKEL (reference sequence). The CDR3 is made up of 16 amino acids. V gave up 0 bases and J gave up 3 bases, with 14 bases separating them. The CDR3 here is CASSQDSWGQDTEAFF. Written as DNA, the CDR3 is TGTGCCAGCAGCCAAGATTCGTGGGGGCAGGACACTGAAGCTTTCTTT.

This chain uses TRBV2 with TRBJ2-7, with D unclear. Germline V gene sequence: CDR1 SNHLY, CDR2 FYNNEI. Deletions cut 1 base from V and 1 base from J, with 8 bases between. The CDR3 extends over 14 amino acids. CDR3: CASSEGLVSYEQYF. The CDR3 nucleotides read TGTGCCAGCAGTGAAGGGCTAGTGTCCTACGAGCAGTACTTC.

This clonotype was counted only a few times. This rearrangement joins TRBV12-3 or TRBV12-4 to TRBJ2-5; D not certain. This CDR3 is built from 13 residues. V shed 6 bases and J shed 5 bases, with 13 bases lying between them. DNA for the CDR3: TGTGCCAGCAGCCCAAACCTGGAGGAGACCCAGTACTTC. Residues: CASSPNLEETQYF.

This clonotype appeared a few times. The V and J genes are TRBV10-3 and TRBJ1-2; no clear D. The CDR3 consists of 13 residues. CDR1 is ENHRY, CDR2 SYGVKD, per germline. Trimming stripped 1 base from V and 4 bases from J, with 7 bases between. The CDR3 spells CAISEFDGYGYTF. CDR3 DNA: TGTGCCATCAGTGAGTTTGATGGCTATGGCTACACCTTC.